The 16 T cell receptor beta chains reported below all come from one sample, sequenced in a study of shared clonotypes between healthy human individuals. Sequencing used immunoSEQ multiplex PCR; TCRdb keeps in-frame clones, though not all of them. The sample shows 1.5 million to 2.5 million clones, over 85% of them seen only once. Naive CD8 isolation took CD45RO-negative cells positively selected for CCR7 and excluded terminally differentiated effector memory CD45RA+ cells. Material: naive CD8+ T cells sorted from blood. These receptors were collected from a man between 18 and 35 years old in good health.

The chain links TRBV7-9 to TRBJ1-6, with 7 bases that match TRBD1. Germline values: CDR1 SEHNR, CDR2 FQNEAQ (reference sequence). The CDR3 runs 16 residues. Trimming cost V 5 bases and J 13 bases; bases outside gene matches: 17. This CDR3 reads CASSPSLQGPLDPLHF. CDR3 DNA sequence: TGTGCCAGCAGCCCAAGCCTACAGGGGCCTCTCGATCCCCTCCACTTT.

The gene calls are TRBV27 and TRBJ2-7; D may be TRBD1 or TRBD2 (5 bases each). The CDR3 runs to 11 residues. CDR1 is MNHEY and CDR2 is SMNVEV in the germline V gene (reference sequence). V lost 7 bases to trimming and J lost 7 bases, with 11 bases between them. The CDR3 sequence is CASTGGSEQYF. Written as DNA, the CDR3 is TGTGCCAGCACTGGGGGTTCGGAGCAGTACTTC.

The chain has TRBV11-2 and TRBJ1-2; TRBD1 agrees at 10 bases. Germline CDR1 SGHAT, CDR2 FQNNGV. The ends lost 1 base at V and 3 bases at J; junction bases unmatched: 5. This CDR3 region has 16 residues. CDR3 sequence reads: CASSLAPGQGYYGYTF. CDR3 coding DNA: TGTGCCAGCAGCTTAGCCCCGGGACAGGGGTACTATGGCTACACCTTC.

The chain is built from TRBV30 and TRBJ1-1, with D unclear. CDR3 length: 14 residues. Germline-derived CDR1 and CDR2 are GTSNPN and SVGIG (reference sequence). Trimming cost V 1 base and J 0 bases, with 9 bases left between them. CDR3 loop: CAWSAGPVNTEAFF. The DNA of the CDR3 is TGTGCCTGGAGTGCCGGACCTGTGAACACTGAAGCTTTCTTT.

The gene calls are TRBV7-9 and TRBJ2-3; 11 nucleotides line up with TRBD2. Germline CDR1 SEHNR, CDR2 FQNEAQ (reference sequence). Unmatched junction bases numbered 13, after V lost 2 bases and J lost 6 bases. The CDR3 sequence is 18 residues long. CDR3 in DNA: TGTGCCAGCAGCTTACCTAGCGGGGGGATTCACTCCCCGGATACGCAGTATTTT. This encodes CASSLPSGGIHSPDTQYF.

The rearrangement links TRBV9 to TRBJ1-1; D gene ambiguous. Germline loops: CDR1 SGDLS, CDR2 YYNGEE. The CDR3 totals 13 residues. Trimming took off 6 bases at V and 1 base at J, with 10 bases between the two ends. Here the CDR3 reads CASNSGSNTEAFF. The CDR3 DNA reads TGTGCCAGCAACTCCGGTTCGAACACTGAAGCTTTCTTT.

The J gene is TRBJ1-1, the V gene TRBV11-2; 7 bases agree with TRBD1. This CDR3 contains 16 residues. The V gene end was trimmed by 4 bases and the J gene end by 0 bases; junction bases not matched to a gene: 8. CDR1 and CDR2 from the germline V gene are SGHAT and FQNNGV. Here the CDR3 DNA reads TGTGCCAGCAGCTCCCCCGGGACAGATATGAACACTGAAGCTTTCTTT. Protein: CASSSPGTDMNTEAFF. The entire variable domain, with the rest obtained from reference TRBV11-2 and TRBJ1-1, is as follows: EAGVAQSPRYKIIEKRQSVAFWCNPISGHATLYWYQQILGQGPKLLIQFQNNGVVDDSQLPKDRFSAERLKGVDSTLKIQPAKLEDSAVYLCASSSPGTDMNTEAFFGQGTRLTVV.

The V and J genes are TRBV6-1 and TRBJ2-5; D is unclear. CDR1 and CDR2 (germline): MNHNS, SASEGT. The CDR3 totals 14 residues. Trimming took 0 bases from V and 1 from J, leaving 6 bases between them. The CDR3 DNA reads TGTGCCAGCAGTGAAGCCCCAGGCCAAGAGACCCAGTACTTC. It codes for CASSEAPGQETQYF.

This clone has just a few counts. The chain carries TRBV7-9 and TRBJ1-1; no clear D. From germline, CDR1 is SEHNR and CDR2 FQNEAQ (reference sequence). The CDR3 totals 12 residues. V lost 3 bases and J 6 bases, leaving 8 bases between the germline ends. The CDR3 DNA sequence: TGTGCCAGCAGCTTCGAGGTCTCTGAAGCTTTCTTT. It translates to CASSFEVSEAFF.

The chain joins TRBV7-6 to TRBJ1-5; tentatively, D is TRBD1 (6 bases). CDR3 length: 13 amino acids. Germline CDR1 reads SGHVS; CDR2 reads FNYEAQ. V lost 5 bases and J 4 bases, leaving 9 bases between the germline ends. In DNA form, the CDR3 reads TGTGCCAGCAGCGCCGGACAGAATCAGCCCCAGCATTTT. It specifies CASSAGQNQPQHF.

This clone came up once. This chain joins TRBV7-6 and TRBJ2-3; D unclear. Trimming removed 5 bases at V and 4 bases at J, with 16 bases between. Per the germline V gene, CDR1 is SGHVS and CDR2 is FNYEAQ. This CDR3 contains 15 residues. The CDR3 reads CASSQTGWVADTQYF. The CDR3 nucleotides read TGTGCCAGCAGCCAGACGGGTTGGGTTGCAGATACGCAGTATTTT.

The V gene is TRBV6-5, the J gene TRBJ2-7; tentative D call: TRBD1 (6 bases). Trimming left V 3 bases short and J 5 bases short, with 14 bases between. Germline CDR1 reads MNHEY; CDR2 reads SVGAGI. The CDR3 runs to 14 residues. This CDR3 is CASSYGPQGNEQYF. DNA for the CDR3: TGTGCCAGCAGTTATGGGCCCCAGGGGAACGAGCAGTACTTC.

This chain links TRBV7-9 with TRBJ2-1; TRBD2 aligns across 9 bases. The V gene end was trimmed by 5 bases and the J gene end by 0 bases; junction bases not matched to a gene: 5. This CDR3 region has 16 residues. The germline gives CDR1 SEHNR, CDR2 FQNEAQ (reference sequence). The CDR3 protein is CASSQGSGSSYNEQFF. In nucleotides, the CDR3 is TGTGCCAGCAGCCAAGGTAGCGGGAGCTCCTACAATGAGCAGTTCTTC.

The chain has TRBV6-1 and TRBJ2-7; unclear D gene. This CDR3 has 13 amino acids. CDR1 is MNHNS, CDR2 SASEGT, per germline. With 10 bases removed from V and 0 bases from J, the gap between germline ends came to 13 bases. The CDR3 here is CAILISSSYEQYF. The CDR3 nucleotides read TGTGCCATCTTAATATCGAGCTCCTACGAGCAGTACTTC.

The chain joins TRBV6-5 to TRBJ2-7; D is uncertain. The V gene lost 9 bases and the J gene lost 2 bases, with 14 bases spanning the gap. Germline assignment: CDR1 MNHEY and CDR2 SVGAGI. The CDR3 is made up of 13 amino acids. The CDR3 here is CASSVWVTYEQYF. In DNA form, the CDR3 reads TGTGCCAGTTCCGTATGGGTTACCTACGAGCAGTACTTC.

The chain couples TRBV19 to TRBJ2-7, with D perhaps TRBD1 (5 bases). Germline CDR1 and CDR2: LNHDA and SQIVND (reference sequence). The V end was cut by 2 bases, the J end by 3 bases, with 14 bases between. This CDR3 region has 15 residues. The CDR3 DNA is TGTGCCAGTAGTATATGGGGCAGGCCCGGCTACGAGCAGTACTTC. It encodes CASSIWGRPGYEQYF.